Following are 7 T cell receptor beta chains from one sample sequenced in a study of CD8+ T cells in alopecia areata. RNA extraction and reverse transcription yielded cDNA as sequencing template. Clones were sequenced by immunoSEQ multiplex PCR, and TCRdb holds only the in-frame ones, with some missing. Recorded here are around 300,000 clones, none singletons. Using CD4, CD8alpha, NKG2D, NKG2ACE and other markers, pooled cutaneous lymph node cells were sorted. Sequencing input: CD4+ T cells sorted from a lymph node. The receptors derive from a C3H/HeJ mouse with alopecia areata. This strain's MHC haplotype is H2-k.

This clone was seen more than once but under ten times. Germline and genes: mouse. The CDR3 is cut off 3 residues early in the read; its end comes from the germline J gene. The sample has other DNA sequences that encode this CDR3 too. V usage is TRBV19 and J usage is TRBJ1-6; 9 positions agree with TRBD1. TRBJ1-6 qualifies as an ORF whose function is uncertain. CDR1 is FNHDT and CDR2 is SITEND in the germline V gene (reference sequence). The CDR3 loop spans 16 amino acids. V dropped 4 bases and J dropped 3; count of bases not matched to a gene: 5. The CDR3 here is CASSPPGQGYNSPLYF. CDR3 DNA, as far as it was read: TGTGCCAGCAGTCCTCCGGGACAGGGCTATAATTCGCCC.

Notes on this clone: These gene names are mouse names. The read stops 4 residues short of the end of the CDR3; the missing end is completed from the germline J gene. The chain links TRBV13-2 to TRBJ2-7; 7 bases are a match to TRBD1. The CDR3 is made up of 15 amino acids. V was clipped by 2 bases and J by 2 bases; unmatched bases: 7. Germline V gives CDR1 NNHNN, CDR2 SYGAGS (reference sequence). The part of the CDR3 DNA that was read is TGTGCCAGCGGTGACCCACAGGGGATCGCCTAT. Translated, it gives CASGDPQGIAY. The entire CDR3 reads CASGDPQGIAYEQYF.

Only a few counts were recorded for this clone. Gene names follow the mouse nomenclature. The read ends 4 residues before the CDR3 terminus; that terminus is restored from the germline J gene. V usage is TRBV1 and J usage is TRBJ2-5, with D maybe TRBD1 (5 bases). The CDR3 has 14 amino acids. The ends were cut back, 0 bases at V and 2 bases at J, with 6 bases in the middle. Germline CDR1 NSQYPW, CDR2 LRSPGD (reference sequence). The CDR3 sequence is CTCSADTGQDTQYF. The part of the CDR3 DNA that was read is TGCACCTGCAGTGCAGATACAGGCCAAGAC.

Turning to this clone: Genes and germline come from the mouse. The CDR3 extends 4 residues past the end of the read, so its final part is completed from the germline J gene. V is TRBV13-2 and J is TRBJ2-5; TRBD2 matches at 8 bases. Germline assignment: CDR1 NNHNN and CDR2 SYGAGS (reference sequence). After removal of 3 bases from V and 2 bases from J, the junction contained 5 bases not matched to a gene. The CDR3 sequence is 15 residues long. CDR3 bases read: TGTGCCAGCGGTGTCCGACTGGGGACCCAAGAC. Protein product: CASGVRLGTQD. The complete CDR3 sequence is CASGVRLGTQDTQYF.

Comments on this clone: The gene names given are mouse names. The read comes to an end 4 residues before the CDR3 does, leaving the germline J gene to fill in the end. V usage is TRBV13-1 and J usage is TRBJ1-1, with 11 bases lining up with TRBD1. CDR3 length: 14 residues. Germline CDR1 is NSHNY and CDR2 is SYGAGN. This CDR3 is CASSEGQGGVEVFF. The CDR3 bases that were read are TGTGCCAGCAGTGAGGGACAGGGGGGAGTA.

This clone was counted between two and nine times. Gene names refer to mouse genes. The covered CDR3 bases are TGTGCCTGGAGTCTGGGACAAGGGGTC. Amino acids: CAWSLGQGV. The whole CDR3 region reads CAWSLGQGVDYTF. V usage is TRBV31 and J usage is TRBJ1-2, with D possibly matching TRBD1 (6 bases). Sequencing ends 4 residues short of the CDR3 end; the germline J gene provides the rest. This CDR3 has 13 amino acids. Germline CDR1 is GKSSPN and CDR2 is SITVG.

Ten or more counts support this clone. These gene names are mouse names. The read terminates 4 residues before the CDR3 end, so the remaining end is supplied by the germline J gene. The rearrangement uses TRBV1 and TRBJ2-7, with TRBD1 matching 8 bases. This CDR3 is 14 amino acids long. J was trimmed by 3 bases and V by 3 bases; bases with no gene match: 4. Looked up from germline, CDR1 is NSQYPW and CDR2 is LRSPGD (reference sequence). The sequenced CDR3 bases are TGCACCTGCAGTGCGGGGGGACAGGTCTAT. This sequence encodes CTCSAGGQVY. The whole CDR3 sequence reads CTCSAGGQVYEQYF.